Listed below are T cell receptor beta chains from one sample, sequenced in a study of T-cell memory formation after mild COVID-19. TCRdb re-derived calls from the 5' RACE reads in MiXCR, one entry per CDR3 protein. Found here are roughly 300,000 distinct CDR3 sequences, 8% to 9% of them singletons; the top ten hold 22%. The sequenced sample was PBMCs or a T cell subset sorted from them (not recorded which). Receptors were obtained from a man between 18 and 35 years old who had mild COVID-19 (a few samples of this study predate the infection). Cell type and time point are not known. Both conserved end residues are part of each CDR3. The D gene is left open where the match is weak. Not all rows give a size; the values are once, few, many and, for expanded clones, a class.

clone_size,d_call,j_call,v_call,cdr3_nt,cdr3_aa
few,-,TRBJ2-1,TRBV29-1,TGCAGCGTGGGGACTCCCAGGAATGAGCAGTTCTTC,CSVGTPRNEQFF
few,-,TRBJ2-5,TRBV5-1,TGCGCCAGCAGCTTAGTCGGGACATTACAAGAGACCCAGTACTTC,CASSLVGTLQETQYF
many,TRBD2,TRBJ2-3,TRBV4-2,TGTGCCAGCAGCCAAGAGTTGACTAGCTGGGTAGATACGCAGTATTTT,CASSQELTSWVDTQYF
-,TRBD2,TRBJ2-5,TRBV9,TGTGCCAGCAGCTTGACTAGCGGGGTTCTGCAAGAGACCCAGTACTTC,CASSLTSGVLQETQYF
few,-,TRBJ1-5,TRBV4-1,TGCGCCAGCAGCCCCACCGGGGGTTCTCAGCCCCAGCATTTT,CASSPTGGSQPQHF
few,TRBD2,TRBJ2-2,TRBV5-6,TGTGCCAGCAGCTTGGAACTAGCGGGGAGACACGGGGAGCTGTTTTTT,CASSLELAGRHGELFF
-,-,TRBJ2-5,TRBV7-9,TGTGCCCTCGGGAGCTCAATGTTCGGGGGAAGGCAAGAGACCCAGTACTTC,CALGSSMFGGRQETQYF
few,TRBD1,TRBJ2-5,TRBV5-4,TGTGCCAGCAGCCGCACCCGGGACAGGGGCCGAGAGACCCAGTACTTC,CASSRTRDRGRETQYF
many,TRBD2,TRBJ2-5,TRBV5-1,TGCGCCAGCAGCTTTGTAGCGGGGGGACAAGAGACCCAGTACTTC,CASSFVAGGQETQYF
-,TRBD1,TRBJ1-2,TRBV11-2,TGTGCCAGCAGCTTGGGGACAGGGGGCGCCTATGGCTACACCTTC,CASSLGTGGAYGYTF
-,TRBD1,TRBJ1-5,TRBV6-2/TRBV6-3,TGTGCCAGCAGTTGGACAGGGGTAAATCAGCCCCAGCATTTT,CASSWTGVNQPQHF
many,-,TRBJ2-3,TRBV7-2,TGTGCCAGCAGCTTAGTCTCTAGCGTCTTCACAGATACGCAGTATTTT,CASSLVSSVFTDTQYF
-,-,TRBJ2-1,TRBV15,TGTGCCACCAGCAGAGCCGGCAGGAGCTCCTACAATGAGCAGTTCTTC,CATSRAGRSSYNEQFF
-,TRBD1,TRBJ1-1,TRBV10-3,TGTGCCATCCGGGGCACAGGGGCCGACACTGAAGCTTTCTTT,CAIRGTGADTEAFF
few,-,TRBJ2-2,TRBV5-1,TGCGCCAGCAGCGGTACTCGGGAAACCGGGGAGCTGTTTTTT,CASSGTRETGELFF
-,-,TRBJ1-2,TRBV6-2/TRBV6-3,TGTGCCAGCAGTTCCTCGGGACGGAACTATGGCTACACCTTC,CASSSSGRNYGYTF
-,-,TRBJ2-2,TRBV7-6,TGTGCCAGCAGCCGCGGGGCCTACGCGAACACCGGGGAGCTGTTTTTT,CASSRGAYANTGELFF
few,-,TRBJ2-3,TRBV15,TGTGCCACCAGCAGAGATCTCGCCCCCGATACGCAGTATTTT,CATSRDLAPDTQYF
-,-,TRBJ2-2,TRBV15,TGTGCCACCAGCCTCAGGACATTCACCGGGGAGCTGTTTTTT,CATSLRTFTGELFF
many,TRBD2,TRBJ2-1,TRBV9,TGTGCCAGCAGCGTAGAGGGACTATATCGGGATGAGCAGTTCTTC,CASSVEGLYRDEQFF
few,-,TRBJ2-3,TRBV20-1,TGCAGTGAGGCTAAGCGGGGCACAGATACGCAGTATTTT,CSEAKRGTDTQYF
-,TRBD1,TRBJ1-2,TRBV7-2,TGTGCCAGTATCACCGACAGGGGGACAAATGGCTACACCTTC,CASITDRGTNGYTF
-,-,TRBJ1-1,TRBV6-2/TRBV6-3,TGTGCCAGCAGTTACGGGTCCGGGTCGGCGAACACTGAAGCTTTCTTT,CASSYGSGSANTEAFF
-,-,TRBJ2-2,TRBV4-2,TGTGCCAGCAGCCAAGAGGGCTCCGTTCGCACCGGGGAGCTGTTTTTT,CASSQEGSVRTGELFF
many,-,TRBJ2-1,TRBV5-1,TGCGCCAGCAGCTTACAGGGAAACAATGAGCAGTTCTTC,CASSLQGNNEQFF
many,TRBD1,TRBJ1-2,TRBV20-1,TGCAGTGCTAGAGTGGGGACAGTGAATGGCTACACCTTC,CSARVGTVNGYTF
many,-,TRBJ2-3,TRBV12-3/TRBV12-4,TGTGCCAGCAGTTTAGATATCACAGATACGCAGTATTTT,CASSLDITDTQYF